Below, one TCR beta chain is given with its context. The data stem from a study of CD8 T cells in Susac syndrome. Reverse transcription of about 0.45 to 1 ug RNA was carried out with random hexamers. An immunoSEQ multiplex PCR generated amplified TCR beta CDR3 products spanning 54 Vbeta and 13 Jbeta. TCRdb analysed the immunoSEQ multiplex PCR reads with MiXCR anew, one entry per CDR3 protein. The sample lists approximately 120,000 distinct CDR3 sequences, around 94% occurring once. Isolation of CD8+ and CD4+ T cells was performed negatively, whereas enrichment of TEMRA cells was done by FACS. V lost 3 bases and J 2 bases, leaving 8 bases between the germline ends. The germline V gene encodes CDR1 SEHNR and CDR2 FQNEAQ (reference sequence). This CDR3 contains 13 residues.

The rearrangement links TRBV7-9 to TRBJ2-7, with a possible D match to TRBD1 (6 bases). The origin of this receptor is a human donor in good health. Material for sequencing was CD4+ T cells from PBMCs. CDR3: CASSFRDTYEQYF. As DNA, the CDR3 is TGTGCCAGCAGCTTCCGGGACACCTACGAGCAGTACTTC.